The 28 T cell receptor beta chains below come from one sample, sequenced in a study of OX40 agonist ivuxolimab in advanced cancers. Only in-frame clones appear in the TCRdb table, and some are missing; sequencing was by immunoSEQ multiplex PCR. The repertoire holds under 95,000 clones, with 93% as singletons. The source material was CD4+ or CD8+ T cells sorted from blood, sampled in a trial of the OX40 agonist ivuxolimab. The receptors originated from an adult with an advanced solid tumor such as melanoma, head and neck, liver or kidney cancer.

This chain links TRBV23-1 with TRBJ2-7; 7 bases are a match to TRBD1. TRBV23-1 is placed among ORFs of uncertain function. The CDR3 loop spans 15 amino acids. With V trimmed by 0 bases and J by 2 bases, 4 bases remained unmatched. The DNA of the CDR3 is TGCGCCAGCAGTCAATCATGTCAGGGGGCCTACGAGCAGTACTTC. Translating it yields CASSQSCQGAYEQYF.

This clone has a single count. The junction does not match germline at one end; this may be a read error. The rearrangement uses TRBV29-1 and TRBJ1-2; 8 bases are a match to TRBD1. Looked up from germline, CDR1 is SQVTM and CDR2 is ANQGSEA. CDR3 size: 8 residues. The CDR3 reads CSVGQASF. CDR3 bases: TGCAGCGTGGGACAGGCTTCCTTC.

The V gene is TRBV7-9, the J gene TRBJ1-4, with D unclear. V lost 6 bases and J 3 bases, leaving 17 bases between the germline ends. Germline CDR1 reads SEHNR; CDR2 reads FQNEAQ (reference sequence). This CDR3 comprises 16 residues. The CDR3 DNA sequence: TGTGCCAGCAGTCATAGCCGGCAGCGGGCTAATGAAAAACTGTTTTTT. Its protein is CASSHSRQRANEKLFF.

The rearrangement uses TRBV5-1 and TRBJ2-2; D unresolved. The CDR3 spans 13 residues. The germline gives CDR1 SGHRS, CDR2 YFSETQ. Trimming removed 1 base at V and 7 bases at J, with 8 bases between. The CDR3 is CASSLLSNGELFF. The DNA of the CDR3 is TGCGCCAGCAGCTTGCTCTCTAACGGGGAGCTGTTTTTT.

This sequence joins TRBV7-2 and TRBJ1-2; tentatively, D is TRBD1 (6 bases). Germline CDR1 reads SGHTA; CDR2 reads FQGNSA. Trimming shortened V by 4 bases and J by 6 bases, and 18 bases separated the two germline ends. The CDR3 has 15 residues. This CDR3 reads CASSSLWGGLDGYTF. The CDR3 DNA sequence: TGTGCCAGCAGCTCGCTATGGGGGGGGCTGGATGGCTACACCTTC.

This chain connects TRBV9 to TRBJ1-3; 7 bases line up with TRBD1. Losses at the gene ends were 3 bases for V and 0 bases for J; bases not matched to a gene: 6. This CDR3 has 16 residues. From germline, CDR1 is SGDLS and CDR2 YYNGEE. The CDR3 protein is CASSGQGRSSGNTIYF. The CDR3 nucleotides are TGTGCCAGCAGCGGACAGGGTCGCAGCTCTGGAAACACCATATATTTT.

V is TRBV19 and J is TRBJ2-7, with 11 bases lining up with TRBD1. Germline assignment: CDR1 LNHDA and CDR2 SQIVND (reference sequence). The CDR3 length is 15 residues. V lost 5 bases to trimming and J lost 4 bases; unmatched junction nucleotides: 7. CDR3 in DNA: TGTGCCAGTAGTCCCGCCGGGACAGGGGGGTACGAGCAGTACTTC. Its protein product is CASSPAGTGGYEQYF.

CDR3 DNA sequence: TGTGCCAGCAGTGGCTATCACCCCCCAGGGTTCACTGAAGCTTTCTTT. It yields the protein CASSGYHPPGFTEAFF. The chain couples TRBV6-1 to TRBJ1-1; tentatively, D is TRBD1 (5 bases). The CDR3 totals 16 residues. CDR1 and CDR2 from the germline V gene are MNHNS and SASEGT. V dropped 4 bases and J dropped 4 bases, with 19 bases sitting between them.

The chain uses TRBV5-1 and TRBJ2-5; TRBD2 is a possible D gene (5 bases). CDR3 length: 13 residues. Germline V CDR1 and CDR2: SGHRS, YFSETQ. The V and J ends lost 4 bases and 4 bases respectively, with 11 bases between them. CDR3 DNA: TGCGCCAGCAGCCCCGGACGGGGAGAGACCCAGTACTTC. Translating it yields CASSPGRGETQYF.

The chain uses TRBV2 and TRBJ2-7, with D possibly called TRBD1 or TRBD2 (6 bases each). Germline-derived CDR1 and CDR2 are SNHLY and FYNNEI. The CDR3 is 16 residues long. The V end was cut by 5 bases, the J end by 0 bases, with 17 bases between. The CDR3 DNA reads TGTGCCAGCAGTAAAGAGACCAGGGGAGGCTCCTACGAGCAGTACTTC. It yields the protein CASSKETRGGSYEQYF.

V usage is TRBV15 and J usage is TRBJ2-7; either TRBD1 or TRBD2 may supply D (5 bases each). The CDR3 covers 13 residues. Germline-derived CDR1 and CDR2 are LNHNV and YYDKDF (reference sequence). V shed 1 base and J shed 4 bases, with 8 bases lying between them. CDR3 protein: CATSRVGEYEQYF. The CDR3 nucleotides are TGTGCCACCAGCAGAGTGGGGGAGTACGAGCAGTACTTC.

J is TRBJ2-2 and V is TRBV7-6; D uncertain. Germline CDR1 is SGHVS and CDR2 is FNYEAQ. Trimming shortened V by 0 bases and J by 7 bases, and 0 bases separated the two germline ends. The CDR3 is 11 residues long. The CDR3, as DNA: TGTGCCAGCAGCTTAGCCGGGGAGCTGTTTTTT. Protein product: CASSLAGELFF.

This rearrangement joins TRBV15 to TRBJ1-5, with TRBD1 as a possible D gene (5 bases). Trimming removed 0 bases at V and 7 bases at J, with 13 bases between. This CDR3 region has 15 residues. The germline V gene encodes CDR1 LNHNV and CDR2 YYDKDF (reference sequence). CDR3 sequence (DNA): TGTGCCACCAGCAGAGATCGGGGGGTTCGCCAGCCCCAGCATTTT. This gives the protein CATSRDRGVRQPQHF.

The chain recombines TRBV2 with TRBJ2-7, with D unresolved. The CDR3 length is 14 residues. Germline CDR1 is SNHLY and CDR2 is FYNNEI. Between the trimmed V and J ends, which lost 7 bases and 2 bases, there was a span of 15 bases. DNA of the CDR3: TGTGCCAGCAAGGGCTTCCCCAGTACCTACGAGCAGTACTTC. Protein: CASKGFPSTYEQYF.

The chain uses TRBV27 and TRBJ1-1; D is uncertain. CDR1 and CDR2 (germline): MNHEY, SMNVEV (reference sequence). There are 13 residues in the CDR3. Trimming stripped 2 bases from V and 1 base from J, with 5 bases between. CDR3 sequence (DNA): TGTGCCAGCAGTTTAGCAGGGAACACTGAAGCTTTCTTT. Translating it yields CASSLAGNTEAFF.

As concerns this clone: Because the CDR3's place on the DNA is in doubt, the DNA is left out and the CDR3 is given as listed by TCRdb. The chain joins TRBV6-5 to TRBJ2-5; the D call of TRBD1 is as the table states it, not checked on the DNA. The CDR3 sequence runs 15 residues, both termini included. The germline gives CDR1 MNHEY, CDR2 SVGAGI. This chain's CDR3 is CASSTSTGIGETQYF.

The rearrangement uses TRBV5-1 and TRBJ2-7; 8 bases map to TRBD2. Germline V gives CDR1 SGHRS, CDR2 YFSETQ. Germline trimming cut 1 base from V and 5 bases from J; bases unmatched to any gene: 8. This CDR3 has 15 residues. CDR3 sequence reads: CASSLIGREVDEQYF. The CDR3 DNA reads as TGCGCCAGCAGCTTGATCGGGCGGGAGGTCGACGAGCAGTACTTC.

V usage is TRBV7-6 and J usage is TRBJ2-7; 9 bases map to TRBD1. The germline gives CDR1 SGHVS, CDR2 FNYEAQ. The CDR3 is made up of 14 amino acids. Trimming took 4 bases from V and 1 from J; bases not matched to a gene: 2. CDR3 sequence: CASSYGTGSYEQYF. The CDR3 DNA reads TGTGCCAGCAGCTACGGGACAGGGTCCTACGAGCAGTACTTC.

The CDR3 DNA reads as TGTGCCAGCAGTATAACCGGTGGGGGTGAGACCCAGTACTTC. This encodes CASSITGGGETQYF. The chain carries TRBV27 and TRBJ2-5; either TRBD1 or TRBD2 may fit D (5 bases each). The CDR3 sequence is 14 residues long. CDR1 MNHEY and CDR2 SMNVEV come from the germline V gene (reference sequence). Deletions cut 5 bases from V and 5 bases from J, with 15 bases between.

V is TRBV27 and J is TRBJ2-3; D may be TRBD2 (6 bases). V lost 5 bases, J lost 2 bases, and 11 bases lay in between. This CDR3 spans 14 amino acids. Germline values: CDR1 MNHEY, CDR2 SMNVEV (reference sequence). In DNA, the CDR3 is TGTGCCAGCAGTCTAGCGTATGCCACAGATACGCAGTATTTT. Translated, it gives CASSLAYATDTQYF.

This chain links TRBV7-8 with TRBJ2-7; 9 bases line up with TRBD2. J was trimmed by 5 bases and V by 4 bases; bases with no gene match: 9. This CDR3 region has 15 residues. Germline V gives CDR1 SGHVS, CDR2 FQNEAQ. The chain's CDR3 is CASSSPGLASHEQYF. Here the CDR3 DNA reads TGTGCCAGCAGCTCACCGGGACTAGCATCCCACGAGCAGTACTTC.

The rearrangement joins TRBV13 to TRBJ1-3, with D maybe TRBD1 (6 bases). Germline V gene lookup returns CDR1 PRHDT and CDR2 FYEKMQ (reference sequence). CDR3 length: 15 residues. V shed 2 bases and J shed 8 bases, with 16 bases lying between them. CDR3 sequence (DNA): TGTGCCAGCAGCTTAAGGTCTACAGGGTTGGACACCATATATTTT. Translated, it gives CASSLRSTGLDTIYF. Combining the CDR3 with reference TRBV13 and TRBJ1-3 gives the whole variable domain AAGVIQSPRHLIKEKRETATLKCYPIPRHDTVYWYQQGPGQDPQFLISFYEKMQSDKGSIPDRFSAQQFSDYHSELNMSSLELGDSALYFCASSLRSTGLDTIYFGEGSWLTVV.

The chain employs TRBV4-1 and TRBJ1-4; tentatively, D is TRBD1 (6 bases). Germline V CDR1 and CDR2: MGHRA, YSYEKL. CDR3 size: 16 residues. Trimming stripped 0 bases from V and 8 bases from J, with 16 bases between. The CDR3 nucleotides are TGCGCCAGCAGCCAAGATAGGGCCCCAGGGGAAGAAAAACTGTTTTTT. Its protein product is CASSQDRAPGEEKLFF.

This clone was recorded a few times. Written as DNA, the CDR3 is TGTGCCAGTAGTATAGGACAGAACACTGAAGCTTTCTTT. Amino acid sequence: CASSIGQNTEAFF. The chain links TRBV19 to TRBJ1-1; D is unresolved. V was shortened by 1 base and J by 1 base, with 4 bases between the two germline ends. Germline V gene sequence: CDR1 LNHDA, CDR2 SQIVND (reference sequence). CDR3 length: 13 residues.

The rearrangement joins TRBV6-6 to TRBJ1-2; D call uncertain. V lost 7 bases and J 6 bases, leaving 21 bases between the germline ends. The CDR3 is 15 amino acids. Germline V gene data show CDR1 as MNHNY and CDR2 as SVGAGI (reference sequence). CDR3 sequence reads: CASIFGGRDRNGYTF. For the CDR3, the DNA is TGTGCCAGCATCTTTGGCGGAAGGGATCGGAATGGCTACACCTTC.

Only one count was recorded for this clone. V is TRBV6-5 and J is TRBJ1-1; D perhaps matches TRBD1 (5 bases). Germline CDR1 MNHEY, CDR2 SVGAGI. The V end was cut by 4 bases, the J end by 0 bases, with 15 bases between. This CDR3 has 16 amino acids. Here the CDR3 DNA reads TGTGCCAGCAGTTTAACACCGGACAATTTGAACACTGAAGCTTTCTTT. It encodes CASSLTPDNLNTEAFF.

This sequence joins TRBV7-8 and TRBJ1-5; no clear D gene. The germline V and J ends were trimmed by 5 bases and 0 bases, with 5 bases remaining between them. CDR3 length: 13 residues. Germline-derived CDR1 and CDR2 are SGHVS and FQNEAQ. CDR3 bases: TGTGCCAGCAGCCTCCGTAGCAATCAGCCCCAGCATTTT. The encoded protein is CASSLRSNQPQHF.

The V gene is TRBV19, the J gene TRBJ2-5; TRBD2 agrees at 7 bases. The DNA matches TRBJ2-7 better at its end, which makes the J call doubtful. Germline V gives CDR1 LNHDA, CDR2 SQIVND (reference sequence). The CDR3 has 14 residues. The CDR3 protein is CASSTGLVSYEQYF. CDR3 sequence (DNA): TGTGCCAGTAGTACCGGACTAGTCTCCTACGAGCAGTACTTC.